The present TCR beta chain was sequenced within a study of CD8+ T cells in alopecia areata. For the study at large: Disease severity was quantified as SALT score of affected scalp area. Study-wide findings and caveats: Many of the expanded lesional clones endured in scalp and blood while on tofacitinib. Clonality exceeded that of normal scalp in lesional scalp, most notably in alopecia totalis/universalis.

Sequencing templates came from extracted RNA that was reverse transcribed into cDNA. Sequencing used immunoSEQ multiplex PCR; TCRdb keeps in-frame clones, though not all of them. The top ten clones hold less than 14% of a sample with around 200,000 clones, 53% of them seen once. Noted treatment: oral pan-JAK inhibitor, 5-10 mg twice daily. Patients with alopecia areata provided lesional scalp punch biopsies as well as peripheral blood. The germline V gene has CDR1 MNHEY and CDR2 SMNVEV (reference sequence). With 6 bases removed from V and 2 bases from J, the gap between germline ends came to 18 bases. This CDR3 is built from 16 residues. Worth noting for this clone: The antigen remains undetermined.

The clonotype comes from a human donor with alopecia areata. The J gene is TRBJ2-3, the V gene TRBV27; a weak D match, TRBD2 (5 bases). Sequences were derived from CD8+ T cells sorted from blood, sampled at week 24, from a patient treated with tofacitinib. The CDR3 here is CASSPLQEVVTDTQYF. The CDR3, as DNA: TGTGCCAGCAGCCCACTCCAGGAGGTGGTCACAGATACGCAGTATTTT.